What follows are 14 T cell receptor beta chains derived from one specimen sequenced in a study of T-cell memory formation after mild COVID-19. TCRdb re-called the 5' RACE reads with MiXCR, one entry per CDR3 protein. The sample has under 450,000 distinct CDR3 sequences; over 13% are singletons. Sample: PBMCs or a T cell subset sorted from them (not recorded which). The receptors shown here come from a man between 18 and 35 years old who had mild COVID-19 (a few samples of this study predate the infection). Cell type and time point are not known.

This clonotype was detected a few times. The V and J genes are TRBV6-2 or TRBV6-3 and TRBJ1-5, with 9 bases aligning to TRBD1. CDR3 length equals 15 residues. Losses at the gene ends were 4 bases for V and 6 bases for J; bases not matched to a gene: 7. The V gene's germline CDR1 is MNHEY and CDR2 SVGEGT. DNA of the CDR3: TGTGCCAGCAGTTCTGGGACAGGGAGGATTCAGCCCCAGCATTTT. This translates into CASSSGTGRIQPQHF.

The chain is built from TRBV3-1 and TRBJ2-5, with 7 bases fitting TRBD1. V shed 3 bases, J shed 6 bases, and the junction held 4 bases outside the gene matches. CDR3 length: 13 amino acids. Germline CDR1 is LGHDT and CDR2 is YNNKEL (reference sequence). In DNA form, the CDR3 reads TGTGCCAGCAGCCAGAACAGGGGTCAGACCCAGTACTTC. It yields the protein CASSQNRGQTQYF.

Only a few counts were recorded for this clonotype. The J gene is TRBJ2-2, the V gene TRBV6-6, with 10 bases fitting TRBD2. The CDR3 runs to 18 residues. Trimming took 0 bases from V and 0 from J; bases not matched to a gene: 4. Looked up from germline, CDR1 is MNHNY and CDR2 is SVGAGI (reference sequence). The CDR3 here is CASSYSSSGGPNTGELFF. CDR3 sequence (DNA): TGTGCCAGCAGTTACTCGTCTAGCGGGGGCCCGAACACCGGGGAGCTGTTTTTT.

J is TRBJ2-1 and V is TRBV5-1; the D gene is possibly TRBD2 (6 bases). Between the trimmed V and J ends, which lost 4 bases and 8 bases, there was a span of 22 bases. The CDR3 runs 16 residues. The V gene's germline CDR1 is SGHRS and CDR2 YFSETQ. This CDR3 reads CASSPRAGLANDEQFF. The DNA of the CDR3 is TGCGCCAGCAGCCCCCGAGCAGGGCTAGCGAACGATGAGCAGTTCTTC.

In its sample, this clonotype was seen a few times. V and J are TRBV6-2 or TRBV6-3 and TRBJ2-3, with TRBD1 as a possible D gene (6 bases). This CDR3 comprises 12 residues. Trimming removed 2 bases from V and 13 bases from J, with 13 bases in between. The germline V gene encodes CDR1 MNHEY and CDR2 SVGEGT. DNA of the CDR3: TGTGCCAGCAGTTACGTGGGGGCGAGGGAGTATTTT. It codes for CASSYVGAREYF.

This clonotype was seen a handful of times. CDR3 in DNA: TGTGCCAGCAGTTACGGGACAGGGGCTGAAGCTTTCTTT. It encodes CASSYGTGAEAFF. This chain uses TRBV6-6 with TRBJ1-1; 10 nucleotides align to TRBD1. CDR1 is MNHNY and CDR2 is SVGAGI in the germline V gene (reference sequence). This CDR3 has 13 amino acids. J lost 6 bases, V lost 2 bases, and 0 bases had no gene match.

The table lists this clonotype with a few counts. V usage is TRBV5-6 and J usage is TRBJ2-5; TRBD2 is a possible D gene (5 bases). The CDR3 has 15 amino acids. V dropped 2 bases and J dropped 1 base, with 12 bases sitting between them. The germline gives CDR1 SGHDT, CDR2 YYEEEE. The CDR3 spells CASSFRGRFQETQYF. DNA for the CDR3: TGTGCCAGCAGCTTTCGCGGGCGCTTCCAAGAGACCCAGTACTTC.

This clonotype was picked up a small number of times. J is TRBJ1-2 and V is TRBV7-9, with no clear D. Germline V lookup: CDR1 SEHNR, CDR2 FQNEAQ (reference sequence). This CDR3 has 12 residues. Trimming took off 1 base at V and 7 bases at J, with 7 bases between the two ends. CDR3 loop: CASSLGSPGYTF. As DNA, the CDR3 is TGTGCCAGCAGCTTAGGCAGTCCTGGCTACACCTTC.

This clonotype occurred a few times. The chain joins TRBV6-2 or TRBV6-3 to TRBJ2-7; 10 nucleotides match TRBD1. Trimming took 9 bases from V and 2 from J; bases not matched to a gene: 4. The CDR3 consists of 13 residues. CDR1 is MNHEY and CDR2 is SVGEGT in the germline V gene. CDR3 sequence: CASYGQGAYEQYV. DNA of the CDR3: TGTGCCAGTTACGGACAGGGGGCCTACGAGCAGTACGTC.

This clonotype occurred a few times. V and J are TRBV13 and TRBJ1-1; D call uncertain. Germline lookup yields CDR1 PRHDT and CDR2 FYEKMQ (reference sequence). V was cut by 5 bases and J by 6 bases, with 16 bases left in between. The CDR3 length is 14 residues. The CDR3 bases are TGTGCCAGCAGCCGAGCACGCCCCAGCGCTGAAGCTTTCTTT. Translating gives CASSRARPSAEAFF.

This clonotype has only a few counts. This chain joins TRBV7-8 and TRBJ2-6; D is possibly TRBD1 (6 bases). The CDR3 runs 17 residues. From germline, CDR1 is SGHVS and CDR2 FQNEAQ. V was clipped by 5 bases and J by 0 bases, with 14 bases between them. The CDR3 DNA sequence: TGTGCCAGCAGCCCCCTACAGGGACCCTCTGGGGCCAACGTCCTGACTTTC. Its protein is CASSPLQGPSGANVLTF.

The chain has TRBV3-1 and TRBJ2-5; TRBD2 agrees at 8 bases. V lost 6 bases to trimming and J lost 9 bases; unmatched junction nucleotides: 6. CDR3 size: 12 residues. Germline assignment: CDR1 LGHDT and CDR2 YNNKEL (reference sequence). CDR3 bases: TGTGCCAGCAGGACTAGCGCGGGGGCCCAGTACTTC. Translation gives CASRTSAGAQYF.

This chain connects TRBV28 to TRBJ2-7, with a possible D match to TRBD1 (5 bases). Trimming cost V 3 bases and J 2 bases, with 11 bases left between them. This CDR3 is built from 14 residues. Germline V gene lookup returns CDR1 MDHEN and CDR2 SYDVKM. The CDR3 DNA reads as TGTGCCAGCAGTTTGCCGGACAAGACCTACGAGCAGTACTTC. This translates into CASSLPDKTYEQYF.

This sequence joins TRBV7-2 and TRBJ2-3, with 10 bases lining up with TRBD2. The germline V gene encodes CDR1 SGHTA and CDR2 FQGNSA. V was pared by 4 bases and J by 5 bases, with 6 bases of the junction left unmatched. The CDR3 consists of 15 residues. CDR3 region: CASSSRTSGGDTQYF. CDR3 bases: TGTGCCAGCAGCTCCCGGACTAGCGGTGGAGATACGCAGTATTTT. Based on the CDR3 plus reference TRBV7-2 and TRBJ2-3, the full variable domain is GAGVSQSPSNKVTEKGKDVELRCDPISGHTALYWYRQSLGQGLEFLIYFQGNSAPDKSGLPSDRFSAERTGGSVSTLTIQRTQQEDSAVYLCASSSRTSGGDTQYFGPGTRLTVL.